Following are 21 T cell receptor beta chains from one sample sequenced in a study of cytomegalovirus exposure and HLA in healthy donors. TCRdb's copy holds only in-frame clones and misses some; the assay was immunoSEQ multiplex PCR. The sample lists 250,000 to 400,000 clones, approximately 86% occurring once. The sequenced sample was PBMCs. The receptors come from a young woman in good health and CMV-seropositive.

The V and J genes are TRBV7-2 and TRBJ1-2; D perhaps matches TRBD1 (6 bases). Per germline, CDR1 SGHTA and CDR2 FQGNSA. The V and J ends lost 5 bases and 2 bases respectively, with 24 bases between them. The CDR3 is 18 residues long. The DNA of the CDR3 is TGTGCCAGCAGCCTCAATTCGCTCGGGGGCGATCTCAACTATGGCTACACCTTC. Its protein product is CASSLNSLGGDLNYGYTF.

The chain joins TRBV28 to TRBJ2-1; the match to TRBD1 covers 7 bases. The junction had 5 bases not matched to a gene; V was cut back by 4 bases and J by 8 bases. The CDR3 totals 13 residues. Germline V gene data show CDR1 as MDHEN and CDR2 as SYDVKM. Here the CDR3 DNA reads TGTGCCAGCAGTTCACAGGGGCGCGATGAGCAGTTCTTC. This sequence encodes CASSSQGRDEQFF.

V and J are TRBV6-5 and TRBJ2-2, with a weak D call TRBD1 (6 bases). Per germline, CDR1 MNHEY and CDR2 SVGAGI. V dropped 6 bases and J dropped 4 bases, with 12 bases sitting between them. The CDR3 runs to 14 residues. DNA of the CDR3: TGTGCCAGCAGAAGACAGGTCTCCACCGGGGAGCTGTTTTTT. Residues: CASRRQVSTGELFF.

The chain couples TRBV18 to TRBJ1-1; the match to TRBD1 covers 11 bases. Trimming at V came to 2 bases and at J to 8 bases, leaving 7 bases not matched to a gene. The CDR3 sequence is 15 residues long. Germline assignment: CDR1 KGHSH and CDR2 LQKENI. CDR3: CASSPSGTGGTEAFF. CDR3 nucleotide sequence: TGTGCCAGCTCACCATCGGGGACAGGGGGAACGGAAGCTTTCTTT.

This chain uses TRBV18 with TRBJ2-1; 9 bases are a match to TRBD2. Per germline, CDR1 KGHSH and CDR2 LQKENI. CDR3 length equals 16 residues. After removal of 1 base from V and 3 bases from J, the junction contained 4 bases not matched to a gene. CDR3 loop: CASSPRLAGVYNEQFF. DNA for the CDR3: TGTGCCAGCTCACCACGCTTAGCGGGAGTCTACAATGAGCAGTTCTTC. Full variable domain (missing parts from reference TRBV18 and TRBJ2-1): NAGVMQNPRHLVRRRGQEARLRCSPMKGHSHVYWYRQLPEEGLKFMVYLQKENIIDESGMPKERFSAEFPKEGPSILRIQQVVRGDSAAYFCASSPRLAGVYNEQFFGPGTRLTVL.

This chain uses TRBV7-8 with TRBJ1-1; D uncertain. V lost 5 bases, J lost 0 bases, and 13 bases lay in between. Germline assignment: CDR1 SGHVS and CDR2 FQNEAQ. This CDR3 comprises 15 residues. CDR3 sequence reads: CASSLTAYLNTEAFF. CDR3 nucleotides: TGTGCCAGCAGCCTCACGGCATATCTGAACACTGAAGCTTTCTTT.

CDR3 amino acids: CAGGYEQYF. The CDR3 region has the DNA TGTGCGGGAGGTTACGAGCAGTACTTC. V is TRBV6-1 and J is TRBJ2-7; D perhaps matches TRBD2 (6 bases). Germline V CDR1 and CDR2: MNHNS, SASEGT. The CDR3 spans 9 residues.

This chain links TRBV9 with TRBJ2-1; possible D gene TRBD2, 6 bases. The germline V gene encodes CDR1 SGDLS and CDR2 YYNGEE. The CDR3 loop spans 15 amino acids. Deletions cut 0 bases from V and 5 bases from J, with 12 bases between. The CDR3 nucleotides are TGTGCCAGCAGCGTAGGCCCGGGGGTAAACAATGAGCAGTTCTTC. This sequence encodes CASSVGPGVNNEQFF.

The genes are TRBV5-4 and TRBJ2-1; 10 bases fit TRBD1. Trimming at V came to 5 bases and at J to 2 bases, leaving 4 bases not matched to a gene. The V gene's germline CDR1 is SGHNT and CDR2 YYREEE (reference sequence). The CDR3 extends over 15 amino acids. The CDR3 DNA reads as TGTGCCAGCAGTCCCGGGACAGGGGCCTACAATGAGCAGTTCTTC. This gives the protein CASSPGTGAYNEQFF.

V usage is TRBV5-6 and J usage is TRBJ2-3; D call uncertain. From germline, CDR1 is SGHDT and CDR2 YYEEEE. V gave up 4 bases and J gave up 3 bases, with 12 bases separating them. The CDR3 covers 14 residues. CDR3 sequence (DNA): TGTGCCAGCAGCCTTCGGCCCTCGACAGATACGCAGTATTTT. Its protein is CASSLRPSTDTQYF.

The chain couples TRBV7-3 to TRBJ2-6; D gene uncertain. Germline lookup yields CDR1 SGHTA and CDR2 FQGTGA. This CDR3 contains 13 residues. V was shortened by 6 bases and J by 0 bases, with 3 bases between the two germline ends. The CDR3 sequence is CASRDSGANVLTF. In DNA form, the CDR3 reads TGTGCCAGCAGAGACTCTGGGGCCAACGTCCTGACTTTC.

The V call is TRBV5-1, the J call TRBJ2-7, with 8 positions matching TRBD2. The V gene end was trimmed by 0 bases and the J gene end by 6 bases; junction bases not matched to a gene: 11. CDR3 length: 16 amino acids. From germline, CDR1 is SGHRS and CDR2 YFSETQ. Here the CDR3 reads CASSLGSGGRSSEQYF. The DNA for the CDR3 is TGCGCCAGCAGCTTGGGGAGCGGGGGTCGTTCGAGCGAGCAGTACTTC.

The chain joins TRBV28 to TRBJ1-2, with D perhaps TRBD1 (5 bases). Trimming shortened V by 6 bases and J by 7 bases, and 15 bases separated the two germline ends. Germline V gene data show CDR1 as MDHEN and CDR2 as SYDVKM. This CDR3 has 13 amino acids. CDR3 sequence reads: CASRKVGDGGYTF. CDR3 sequence (DNA): TGTGCCAGCAGGAAGGTAGGGGACGGTGGCTACACCTTC.

Only a few counts were recorded for this clone. V gene TRBV2 combines with J gene TRBJ2-1; D ambiguous. This CDR3 comprises 11 residues. The V gene lost 8 bases and the J gene lost 12 bases, with 14 bases spanning the gap. Germline CDR1 reads SNHLY; CDR2 reads FYNNEI. CDR3 DNA sequence: TGTGCCAGCTATATTACCGGGCGGCAGTTCTTC. Translation gives CASYITGRQFF.

The chain has TRBV7-8 and TRBJ1-1; D possibly corresponds to TRBD1 (6 bases). This CDR3 has 16 residues. The germline gives CDR1 SGHVS, CDR2 FQNEAQ. V shed 0 bases and J shed 5 bases, with 16 bases lying between them. This chain's CDR3 is CASSLANRAVDTEAFF. The DNA of the CDR3 is TGTGCCAGCAGCTTAGCTAACAGGGCTGTGGATACTGAAGCTTTCTTT.

The CDR3 spells CASSVDRNYGYTF. The CDR3 bases are TGTGCCAGCAGTGTGGACAGAAACTATGGCTACACCTTC. V gene TRBV27 combines with J gene TRBJ1-2; TRBD1 might be the D (6 bases). V lost 5 bases to trimming and J lost 2 bases, with 9 bases between them. This CDR3 has 13 amino acids. Per the germline V gene, CDR1 is MNHEY and CDR2 is SMNVEV (reference sequence).

The chain combines TRBV5-1 with TRBJ2-2; no clear D. The CDR3 covers 14 residues. Per germline, CDR1 SGHRS and CDR2 YFSETQ. Between the trimmed V and J ends, which lost 2 bases and 1 base, there was a span of 6 bases. The CDR3 DNA follows: TGCGCCAGCAGCTTTAATCTGAACACCGGGGAGCTGTTTTTT. As protein: CASSFNLNTGELFF.

The V call is TRBV6-4, the J call TRBJ2-5, with D perhaps TRBD2 (5 bases). The CDR3 loop spans 14 amino acids. CDR1 is MRHNA and CDR2 is SNTAGT in the germline V gene. Trimming removed 8 bases at V and 4 bases at J, with 17 bases between. CDR3 sequence (DNA): TGTGCCAGCTCCCCTGACGGGGAGTTAGAGACCCAGTACTTC. Protein: CASSPDGELETQYF.

The chain combines TRBV25-1 with TRBJ2-1; 8 bases align to TRBD1. CDR1 MGHDK and CDR2 SYGVNS come from the germline V gene. This CDR3 region has 15 residues. The V gene end was trimmed by 3 bases and the J gene end by 10 bases; junction bases not matched to a gene: 11. The CDR3 loop reads CASSDGTGPFWEQFF. CDR3 in DNA: TGTGCCAGCAGTGACGGGACAGGACCCTTCTGGGAGCAGTTCTTC.

This sequence joins TRBV10-1 and TRBJ2-1; either TRBD1 or TRBD2 may fit D (5 bases each). The germline V gene encodes CDR1 WNHNN and CDR2 SYGVQD (reference sequence). The germline V and J ends were trimmed by 7 bases and 2 bases, with 12 bases remaining between them. The CDR3 covers 14 residues. CDR3 region: CASIEKGPYNEQFF. The CDR3 nucleotides are TGCGCCAGCATCGAAAAGGGACCCTACAATGAGCAGTTCTTC.

V is TRBV27 and J is TRBJ1-2; 9 nucleotides agree with TRBD1. Germline V lookup: CDR1 MNHEY, CDR2 SMNVEV (reference sequence). V lost 4 bases, J lost 3 bases, and 9 bases stayed unmatched. The CDR3 has 16 residues. The CDR3 reads CASSSRPGQGYYGYTF. CDR3 nucleotide sequence: TGTGCCAGCAGTTCCCGACCCGGACAGGGGTACTATGGCTACACCTTC.